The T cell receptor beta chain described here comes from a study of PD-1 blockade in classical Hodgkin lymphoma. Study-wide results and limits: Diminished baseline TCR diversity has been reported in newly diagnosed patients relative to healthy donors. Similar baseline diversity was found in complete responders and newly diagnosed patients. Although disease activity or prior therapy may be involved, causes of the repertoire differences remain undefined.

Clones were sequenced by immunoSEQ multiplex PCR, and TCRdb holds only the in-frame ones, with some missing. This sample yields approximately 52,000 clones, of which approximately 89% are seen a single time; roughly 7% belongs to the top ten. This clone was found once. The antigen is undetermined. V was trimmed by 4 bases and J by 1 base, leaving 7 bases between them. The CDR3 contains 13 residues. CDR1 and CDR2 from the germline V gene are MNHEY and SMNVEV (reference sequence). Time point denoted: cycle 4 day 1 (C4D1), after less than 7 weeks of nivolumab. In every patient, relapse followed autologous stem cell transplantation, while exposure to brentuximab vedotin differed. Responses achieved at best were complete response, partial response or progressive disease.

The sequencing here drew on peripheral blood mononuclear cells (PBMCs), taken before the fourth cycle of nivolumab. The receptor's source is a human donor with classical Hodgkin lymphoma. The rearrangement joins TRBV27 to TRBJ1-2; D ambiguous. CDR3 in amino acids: CASSSTHNYGYTF. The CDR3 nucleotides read TGTGCCAGCAGTTCAACACATAACTATGGCTACACCTTC.